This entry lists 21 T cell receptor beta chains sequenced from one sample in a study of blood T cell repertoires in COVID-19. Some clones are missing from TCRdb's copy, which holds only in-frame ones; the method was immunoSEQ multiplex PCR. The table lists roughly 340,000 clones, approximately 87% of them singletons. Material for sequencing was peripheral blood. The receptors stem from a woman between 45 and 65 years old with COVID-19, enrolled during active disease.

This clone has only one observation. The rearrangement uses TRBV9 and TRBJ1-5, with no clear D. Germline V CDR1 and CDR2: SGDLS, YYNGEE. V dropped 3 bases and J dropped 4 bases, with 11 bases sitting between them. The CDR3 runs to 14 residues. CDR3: CASSDNTGNQPQHF. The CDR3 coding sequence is TGTGCCAGCAGCGACAACACGGGAAATCAGCCCCAGCATTTT.

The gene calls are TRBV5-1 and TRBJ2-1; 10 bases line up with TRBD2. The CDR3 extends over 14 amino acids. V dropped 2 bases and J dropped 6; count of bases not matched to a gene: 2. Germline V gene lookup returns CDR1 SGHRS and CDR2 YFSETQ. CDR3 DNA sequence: TGCGCCAGCAGCTTCTCTAGCGGGAGCAATGAGCAGTTCTTC. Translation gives CASSFSSGSNEQFF.

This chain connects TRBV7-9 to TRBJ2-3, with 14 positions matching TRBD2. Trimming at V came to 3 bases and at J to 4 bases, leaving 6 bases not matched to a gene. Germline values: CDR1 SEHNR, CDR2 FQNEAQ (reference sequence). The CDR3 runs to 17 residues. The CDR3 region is CASSFGLAGGPADTQYF. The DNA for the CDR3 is TGTGCCAGCAGCTTTGGACTAGCGGGAGGCCCGGCAGATACGCAGTATTTT.

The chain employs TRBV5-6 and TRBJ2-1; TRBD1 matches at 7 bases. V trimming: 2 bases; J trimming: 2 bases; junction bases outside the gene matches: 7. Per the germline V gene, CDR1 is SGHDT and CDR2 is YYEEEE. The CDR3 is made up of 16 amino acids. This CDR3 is CASSFTGESPYNEQFF. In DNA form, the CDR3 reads TGTGCCAGCAGCTTCACAGGGGAGAGCCCCTACAATGAGCAGTTCTTC.

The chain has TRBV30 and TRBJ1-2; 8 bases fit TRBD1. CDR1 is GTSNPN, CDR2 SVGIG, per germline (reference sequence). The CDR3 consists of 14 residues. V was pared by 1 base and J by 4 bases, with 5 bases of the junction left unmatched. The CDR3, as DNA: TGTGCCTGGAGTGCAACAGGGGGAGGCTATGGCTACACCTTC. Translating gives CAWSATGGGYGYTF.

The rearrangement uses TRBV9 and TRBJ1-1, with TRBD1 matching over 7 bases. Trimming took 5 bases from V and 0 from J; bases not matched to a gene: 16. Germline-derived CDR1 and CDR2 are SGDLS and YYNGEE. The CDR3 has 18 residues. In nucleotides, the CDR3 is TGTGCCAGCAGTCACAAGAGGGGGCAGCTGGGCGTGAACACTGAAGCTTTCTTT. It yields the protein CASSHKRGQLGVNTEAFF.

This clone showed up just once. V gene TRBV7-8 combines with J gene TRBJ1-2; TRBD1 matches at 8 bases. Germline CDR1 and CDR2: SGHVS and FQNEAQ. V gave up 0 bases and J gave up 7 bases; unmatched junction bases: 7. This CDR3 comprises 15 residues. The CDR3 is CASSLAQDRVGGYTF. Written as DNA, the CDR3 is TGTGCCAGCAGCTTAGCGCAGGACAGGGTCGGTGGCTACACCTTC.

This chain's CDR3 is CASSLSGGSTEAFF. For the CDR3, the DNA is TGTGCCAGCAGCTTAAGCGGGGGGAGCACTGAAGCTTTCTTT. The rearrangement uses TRBV11-2 and TRBJ1-1, with D possibly being TRBD1 (5 bases). This CDR3 contains 14 residues. Trimming stripped 2 bases from V and 4 bases from J, with 11 bases between. Germline CDR1 SGHAT, CDR2 FQNNGV.

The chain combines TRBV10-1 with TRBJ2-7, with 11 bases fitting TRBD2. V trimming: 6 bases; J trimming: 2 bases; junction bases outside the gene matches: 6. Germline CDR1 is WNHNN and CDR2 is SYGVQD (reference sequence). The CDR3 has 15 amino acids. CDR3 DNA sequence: TGCGCCAGCAGACCTAGCGGGAGGAATCCCTACGAGCAGTACTTC. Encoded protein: CASRPSGRNPYEQYF.

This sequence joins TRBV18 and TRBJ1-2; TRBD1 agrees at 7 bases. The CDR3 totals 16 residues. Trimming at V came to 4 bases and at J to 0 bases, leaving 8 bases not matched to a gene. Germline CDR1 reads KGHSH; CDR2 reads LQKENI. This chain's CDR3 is CASSQKRTGANYGYTF. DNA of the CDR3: TGTGCCAGCTCACAAAAGCGGACAGGAGCTAACTATGGCTACACCTTC.

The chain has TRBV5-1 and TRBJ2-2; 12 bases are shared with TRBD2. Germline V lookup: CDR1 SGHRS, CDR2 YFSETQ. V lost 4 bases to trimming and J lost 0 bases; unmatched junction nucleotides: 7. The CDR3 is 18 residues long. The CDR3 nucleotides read TGCGCCAGCAGCCCCCCGGGACTAGCGGGTTCGAACACCGGGGAGCTGTTTTTT. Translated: CASSPPGLAGSNTGELFF.

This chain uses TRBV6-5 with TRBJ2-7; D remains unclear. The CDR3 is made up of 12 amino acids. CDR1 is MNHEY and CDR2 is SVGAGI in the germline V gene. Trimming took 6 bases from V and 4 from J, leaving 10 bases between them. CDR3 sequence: CASSSPLYEQYF. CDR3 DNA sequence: TGTGCCAGCAGCTCCCCTTTATACGAGCAGTACTTC.

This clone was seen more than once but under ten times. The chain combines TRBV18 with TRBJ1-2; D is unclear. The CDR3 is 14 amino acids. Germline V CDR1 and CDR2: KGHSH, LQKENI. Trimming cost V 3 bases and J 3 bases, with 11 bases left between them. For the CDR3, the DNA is TGTGCCAGCTCACCGCAGCGGGCCGACTATGGCTACACCTTC. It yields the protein CASSPQRADYGYTF.

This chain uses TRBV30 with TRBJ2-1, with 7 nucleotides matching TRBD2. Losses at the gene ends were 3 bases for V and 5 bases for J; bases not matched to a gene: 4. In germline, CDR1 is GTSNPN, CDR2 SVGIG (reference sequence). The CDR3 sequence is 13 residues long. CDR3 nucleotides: TGTGCCTGGAGAGGCGGGAGAGACAATGAGCAGTTCTTC. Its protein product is CAWRGGRDNEQFF.

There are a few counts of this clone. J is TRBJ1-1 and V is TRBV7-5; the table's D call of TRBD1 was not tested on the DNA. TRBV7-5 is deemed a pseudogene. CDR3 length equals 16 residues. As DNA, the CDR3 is TGTGTCAGAAGCTCCCGGGACACCTACGCGAACACTGAAGCTTTCTTT. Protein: CVRSSRDTYANTEAFF.

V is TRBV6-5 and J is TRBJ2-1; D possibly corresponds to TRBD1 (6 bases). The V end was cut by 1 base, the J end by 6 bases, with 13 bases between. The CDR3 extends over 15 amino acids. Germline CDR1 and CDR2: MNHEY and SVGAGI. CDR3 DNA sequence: TGTGCCAGCAGTTACTGGGGACAAAATTTCAATGAGCAGTTCTTC. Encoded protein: CASSYWGQNFNEQFF.

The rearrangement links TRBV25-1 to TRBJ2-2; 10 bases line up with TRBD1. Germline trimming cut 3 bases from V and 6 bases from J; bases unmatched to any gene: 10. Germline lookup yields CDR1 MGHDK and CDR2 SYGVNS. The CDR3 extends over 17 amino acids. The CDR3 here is CASSERGVGTGAGELFF. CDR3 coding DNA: TGTGCCAGCAGTGAGAGGGGGGTTGGGACAGGGGCCGGGGAGCTGTTTTTT.

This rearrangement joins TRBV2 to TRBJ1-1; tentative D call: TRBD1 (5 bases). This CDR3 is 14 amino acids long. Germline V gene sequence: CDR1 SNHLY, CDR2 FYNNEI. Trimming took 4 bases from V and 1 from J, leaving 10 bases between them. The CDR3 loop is CASSGGRRNTEAFF. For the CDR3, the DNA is TGTGCCAGCAGTGGGGGGAGGAGGAACACTGAAGCTTTCTTT.

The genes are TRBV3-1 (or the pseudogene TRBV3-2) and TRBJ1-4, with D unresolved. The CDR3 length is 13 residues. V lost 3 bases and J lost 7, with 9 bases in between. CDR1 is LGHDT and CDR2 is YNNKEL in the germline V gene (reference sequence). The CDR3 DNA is TGTGCCAGCAGCCACCCCGCGGTTGAAAAACTGTTTTTT. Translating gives CASSHPAVEKLFF.

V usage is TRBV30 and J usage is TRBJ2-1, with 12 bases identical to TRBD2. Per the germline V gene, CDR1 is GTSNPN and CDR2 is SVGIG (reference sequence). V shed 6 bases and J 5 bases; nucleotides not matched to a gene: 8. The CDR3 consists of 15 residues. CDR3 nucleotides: TGTGCCTGCCTACCACTAGCGGGAGGAGACAATGAGCAGTTCTTC. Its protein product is CACLPLAGGDNEQFF.

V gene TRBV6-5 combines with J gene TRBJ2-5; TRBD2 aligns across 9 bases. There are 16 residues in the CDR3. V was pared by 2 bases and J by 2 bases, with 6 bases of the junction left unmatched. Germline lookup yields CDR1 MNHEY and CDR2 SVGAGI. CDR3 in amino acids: CASSYPQTSGQETQYF. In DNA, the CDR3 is TGTGCCAGCAGTTACCCGCAAACTAGCGGGCAAGAGACCCAGTACTTC.